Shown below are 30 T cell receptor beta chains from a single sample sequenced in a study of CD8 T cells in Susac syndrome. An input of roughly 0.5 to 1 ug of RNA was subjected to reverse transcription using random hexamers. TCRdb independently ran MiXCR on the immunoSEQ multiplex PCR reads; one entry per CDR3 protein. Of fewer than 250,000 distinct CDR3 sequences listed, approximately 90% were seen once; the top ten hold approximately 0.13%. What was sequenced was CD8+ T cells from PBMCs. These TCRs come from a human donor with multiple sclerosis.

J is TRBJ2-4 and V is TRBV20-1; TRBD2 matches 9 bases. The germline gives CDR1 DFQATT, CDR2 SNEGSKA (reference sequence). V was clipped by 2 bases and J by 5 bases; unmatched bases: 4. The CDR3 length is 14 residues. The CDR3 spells CSARIAGVENIQYF. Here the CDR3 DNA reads TGCAGTGCTAGAATAGCGGGAGTAGAAAACATTCAGTACTTC.

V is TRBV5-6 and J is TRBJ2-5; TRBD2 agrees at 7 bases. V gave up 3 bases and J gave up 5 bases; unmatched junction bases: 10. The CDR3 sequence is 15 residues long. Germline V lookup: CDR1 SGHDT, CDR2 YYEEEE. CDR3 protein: CASSWLGGGYETQYF. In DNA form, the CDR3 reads TGTGCCAGCAGCTGGCTGGGGGGGGGTTATGAGACCCAGTACTTC.

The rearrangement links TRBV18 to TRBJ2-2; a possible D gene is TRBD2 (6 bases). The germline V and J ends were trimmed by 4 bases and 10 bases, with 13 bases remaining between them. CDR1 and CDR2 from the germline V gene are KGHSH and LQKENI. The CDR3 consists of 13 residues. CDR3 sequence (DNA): TGTGCCAGCTCACGGCGACTAGAGATGGAGCTGTTTTTT. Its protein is CASSRRLEMELFF.

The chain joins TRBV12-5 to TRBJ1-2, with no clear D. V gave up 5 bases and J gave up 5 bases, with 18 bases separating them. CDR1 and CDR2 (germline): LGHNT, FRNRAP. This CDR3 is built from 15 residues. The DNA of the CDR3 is TGTGCTAGTGGTCCCCATAAGGTCTTACCTTATGGCTACACCTTC. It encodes CASGPHKVLPYGYTF.

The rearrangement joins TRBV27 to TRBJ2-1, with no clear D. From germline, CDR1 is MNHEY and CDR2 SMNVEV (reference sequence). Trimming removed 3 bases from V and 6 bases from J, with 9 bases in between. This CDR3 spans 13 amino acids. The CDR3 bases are TGTGCCAGCAGTTTCAGCCAGCCCAATGAGCAGTTCTTC. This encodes CASSFSQPNEQFF.

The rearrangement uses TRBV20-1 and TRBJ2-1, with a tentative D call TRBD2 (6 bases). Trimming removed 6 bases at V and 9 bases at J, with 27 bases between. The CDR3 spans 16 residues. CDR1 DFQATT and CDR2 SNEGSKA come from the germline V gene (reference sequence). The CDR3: CSASQPAISGAFEQFF. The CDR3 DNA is TGCAGTGCATCGCAACCCGCGATTAGCGGAGCTTTTGAGCAGTTCTTC.

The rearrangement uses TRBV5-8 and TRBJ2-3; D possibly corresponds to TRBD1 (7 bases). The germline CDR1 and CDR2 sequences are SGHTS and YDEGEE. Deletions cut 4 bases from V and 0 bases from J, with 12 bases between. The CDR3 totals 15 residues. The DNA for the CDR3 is TGTGCCAGCAGCGGCGGGACAGCTAGCACAGATACGCAGTATTTT. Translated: CASSGGTASTDTQYF.

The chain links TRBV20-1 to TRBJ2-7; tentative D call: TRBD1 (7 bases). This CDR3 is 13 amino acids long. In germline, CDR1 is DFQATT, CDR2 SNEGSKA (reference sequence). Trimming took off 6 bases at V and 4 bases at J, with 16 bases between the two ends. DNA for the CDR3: TGCAGTGCAAACAGGGGAGGAAGATACGAGCAGTACTTC. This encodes CSANRGGRYEQYF.

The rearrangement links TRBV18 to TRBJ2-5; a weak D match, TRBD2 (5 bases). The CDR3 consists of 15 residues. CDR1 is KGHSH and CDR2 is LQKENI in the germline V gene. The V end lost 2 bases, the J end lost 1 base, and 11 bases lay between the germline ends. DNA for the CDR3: TGTGCCAGCTCACCAGCAGCGGTTGGCCAAGAGACCCAGTACTTC. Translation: CASSPAAVGQETQYF.

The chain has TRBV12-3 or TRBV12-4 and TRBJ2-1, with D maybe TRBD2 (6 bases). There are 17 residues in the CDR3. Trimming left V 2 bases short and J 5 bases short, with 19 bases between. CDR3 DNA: TGTGCCAGCAGTTTACCTTCGGGGACTGCGACTAACAATGAGCAGTTCTTC. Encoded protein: CASSLPSGTATNNEQFF.

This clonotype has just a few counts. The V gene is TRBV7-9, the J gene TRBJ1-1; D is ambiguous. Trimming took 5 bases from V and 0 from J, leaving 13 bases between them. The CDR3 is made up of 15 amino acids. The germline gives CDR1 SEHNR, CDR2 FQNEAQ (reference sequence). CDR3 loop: CASSPGNRVNTEAFF. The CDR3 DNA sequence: TGTGCCAGCAGCCCGGGCAATAGGGTGAACACTGAAGCTTTCTTT. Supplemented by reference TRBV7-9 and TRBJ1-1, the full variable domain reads DTGVSQNPRHKITKRGQNVTFRCDPISEHNRLYWYRQTLGQGPEFLTYFQNEAQLEKSRLLSDRFSAERPKGSFSTLEIQRTEQGDSAMYLCASSPGNRVNTEAFFGQGTRLTVV.

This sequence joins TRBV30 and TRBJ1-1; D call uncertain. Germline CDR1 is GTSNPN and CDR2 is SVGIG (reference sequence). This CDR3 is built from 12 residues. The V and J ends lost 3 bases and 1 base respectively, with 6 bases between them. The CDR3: CAWRSTNTEAFF. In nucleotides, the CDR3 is TGTGCCTGGAGGTCTACGAACACTGAAGCTTTCTTT.

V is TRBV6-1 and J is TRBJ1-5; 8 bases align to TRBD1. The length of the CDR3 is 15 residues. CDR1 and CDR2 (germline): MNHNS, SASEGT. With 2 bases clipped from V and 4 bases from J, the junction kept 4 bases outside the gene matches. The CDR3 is CASSETRTGNQPQHF. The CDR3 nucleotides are TGTGCCAGCAGTGAAACGAGGACAGGGAATCAGCCCCAGCATTTT.

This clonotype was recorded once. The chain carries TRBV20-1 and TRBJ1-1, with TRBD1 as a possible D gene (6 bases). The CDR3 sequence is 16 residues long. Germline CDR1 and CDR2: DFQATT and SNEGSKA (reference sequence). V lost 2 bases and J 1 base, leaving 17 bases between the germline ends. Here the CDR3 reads CSARPTHQGTNTEAFF. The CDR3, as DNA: TGCAGTGCTAGACCCACGCACCAGGGGACGAACACTGAAGCTTTCTTT.

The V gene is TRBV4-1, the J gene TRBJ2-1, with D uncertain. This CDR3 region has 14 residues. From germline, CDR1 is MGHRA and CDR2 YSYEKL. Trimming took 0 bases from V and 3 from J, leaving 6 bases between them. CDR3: CASSQEGNYNEQFF. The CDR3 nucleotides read TGCGCCAGCAGCCAAGAGGGCAACTACAATGAGCAGTTCTTC.

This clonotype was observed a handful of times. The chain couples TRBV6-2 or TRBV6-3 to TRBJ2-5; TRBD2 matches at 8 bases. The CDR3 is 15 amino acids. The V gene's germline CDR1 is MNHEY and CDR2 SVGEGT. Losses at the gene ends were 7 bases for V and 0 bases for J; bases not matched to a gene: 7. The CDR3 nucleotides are TGTGCCAGCACTGTTGGGACTAGGGACCAAGAGACCCAGTACTTC. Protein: CASTVGTRDQETQYF.

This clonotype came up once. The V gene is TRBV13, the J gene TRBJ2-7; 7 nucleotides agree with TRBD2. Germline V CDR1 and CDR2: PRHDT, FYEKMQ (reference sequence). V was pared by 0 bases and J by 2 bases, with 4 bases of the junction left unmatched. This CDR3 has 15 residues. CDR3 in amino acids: CASSLGLGTTYEQYF. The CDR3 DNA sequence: TGTGCCAGCAGCTTAGGCCTAGGGACTACCTACGAGCAGTACTTC.

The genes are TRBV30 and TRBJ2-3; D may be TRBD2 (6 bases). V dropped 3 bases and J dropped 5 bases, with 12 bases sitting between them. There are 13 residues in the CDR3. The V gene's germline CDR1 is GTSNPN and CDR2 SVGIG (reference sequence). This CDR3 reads CAWRGGSVDTQYF. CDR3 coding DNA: TGTGCCTGGAGGGGGGGATCGGTAGATACGCAGTATTTT.

CDR3 DNA sequence: TGTGCCAGCAGCCTTACCGGGACAGGGAAATCGACTAATGAAAAACTGTTTTTT. Amino acids: CASSLTGTGKSTNEKLFF. The chain employs TRBV9 and TRBJ1-4; 9 nucleotides agree with TRBD1. The CDR3 spans 18 residues. V was clipped by 4 bases and J by 2 bases; unmatched bases: 12. The V gene's germline CDR1 is SGDLS and CDR2 YYNGEE. The whole variable domain, remainder taken from reference TRBV9 and TRBJ1-4, is DSGVTQTPKHLITATGQRVTLRCSPRSGDLSVYWYQQSLDQGLQFLIQYYNGEERAKGNILERFSAQQFPDLHSELNLSSLELGDSALYFCASSLTGTGKSTNEKLFFGSGTQLSVL.

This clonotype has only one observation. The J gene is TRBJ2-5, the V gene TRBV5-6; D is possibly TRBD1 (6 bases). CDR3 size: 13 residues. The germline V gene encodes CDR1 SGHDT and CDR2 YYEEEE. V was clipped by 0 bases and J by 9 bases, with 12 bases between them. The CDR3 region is CASSLGGSGAQYF. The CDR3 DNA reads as TGTGCCAGCAGCTTGGGGGGCTCAGGGGCCCAGTACTTC.

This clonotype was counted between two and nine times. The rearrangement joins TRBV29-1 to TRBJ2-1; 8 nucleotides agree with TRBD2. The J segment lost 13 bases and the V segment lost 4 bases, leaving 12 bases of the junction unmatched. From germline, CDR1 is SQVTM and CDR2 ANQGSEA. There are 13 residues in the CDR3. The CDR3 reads CSVGASAGGSQFF. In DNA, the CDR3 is TGCAGCGTTGGGGCCTCGGCGGGAGGATCACAGTTCTTC.

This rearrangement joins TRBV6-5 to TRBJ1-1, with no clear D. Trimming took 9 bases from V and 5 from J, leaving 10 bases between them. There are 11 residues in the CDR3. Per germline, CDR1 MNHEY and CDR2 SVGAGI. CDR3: CASLGWTEAFF. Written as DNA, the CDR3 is TGTGCCAGTTTAGGTTGGACTGAAGCTTTCTTT.

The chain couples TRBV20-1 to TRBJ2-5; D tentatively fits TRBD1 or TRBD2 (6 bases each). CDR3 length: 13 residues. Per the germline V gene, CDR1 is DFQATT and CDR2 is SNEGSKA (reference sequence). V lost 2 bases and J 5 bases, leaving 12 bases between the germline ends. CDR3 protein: CSARLRGRETQYF. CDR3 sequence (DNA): TGCAGTGCTAGACTCCGGGGGCGGGAGACCCAGTACTTC.

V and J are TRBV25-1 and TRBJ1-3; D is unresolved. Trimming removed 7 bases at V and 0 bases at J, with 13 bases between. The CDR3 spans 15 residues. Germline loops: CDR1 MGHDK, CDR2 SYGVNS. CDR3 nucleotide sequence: TGTGCCAGCACAAAGGACGGCAGCTCTGGAAACACCATATATTTT. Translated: CASTKDGSSGNTIYF.

The CDR3 spells CASSTRDRSEQFF. The CDR3 DNA is TGTGCCAGCAGCACCCGCGACCGATCTGAGCAGTTCTTC. The chain employs TRBV7-9 and TRBJ2-1; D remains unclear. This CDR3 has 13 amino acids. Germline CDR1 SEHNR, CDR2 FQNEAQ (reference sequence). V lost 5 bases and J lost 9, with 14 bases in between.

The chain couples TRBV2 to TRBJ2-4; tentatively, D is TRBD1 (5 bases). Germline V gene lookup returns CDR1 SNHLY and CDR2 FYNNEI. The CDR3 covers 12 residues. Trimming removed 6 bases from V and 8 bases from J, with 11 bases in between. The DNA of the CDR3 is TGTGCCAGCAGAGAGACCAGGGACATTCAGTACTTC. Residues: CASRETRDIQYF.

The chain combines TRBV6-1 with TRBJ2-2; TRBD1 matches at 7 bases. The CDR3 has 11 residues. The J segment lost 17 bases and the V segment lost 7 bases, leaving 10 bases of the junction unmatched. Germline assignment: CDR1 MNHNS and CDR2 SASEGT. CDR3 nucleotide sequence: TGTGCCAGCAAAGACAGGACAGGAGACTTTTTT. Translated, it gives CASKDRTGDFF.

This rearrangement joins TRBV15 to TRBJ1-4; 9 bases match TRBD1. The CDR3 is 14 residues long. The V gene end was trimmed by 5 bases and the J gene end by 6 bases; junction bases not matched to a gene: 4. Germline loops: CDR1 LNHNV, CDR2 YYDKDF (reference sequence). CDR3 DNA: TGTGCCACCAGCCCTCGGGACAGGGATGAAAAACTGTTTTTT. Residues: CATSPRDRDEKLFF.

Written as DNA, the CDR3 is TGTGCCATCACTCCGGACAGGGGGCGTTGGACTGAAGCTTTCTTT. Translated: CAITPDRGRWTEAFF. The chain employs TRBV10-3 and TRBJ1-1; 11 bases fit TRBD1. This CDR3 has 15 residues. From germline, CDR1 is ENHRY and CDR2 SYGVKD. V trimming: 7 bases; J trimming: 5 bases; junction bases outside the gene matches: 9.

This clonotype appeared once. CDR3 nucleotide sequence: TGTGCCTGGAGAGTGACAGAGCAAAAACTGTTTTTT. Its protein product is CAWRVTEQKLFF. The rearrangement joins TRBV30 to TRBJ1-4, with D perhaps matching TRBD1 (5 bases). There are 12 residues in the CDR3. The V and J ends lost 3 bases and 9 bases respectively, with 11 bases between them. Germline V lookup: CDR1 GTSNPN, CDR2 SVGIG (reference sequence).